This T cell receptor beta chain originates from a study of blood T cells in healthy people across ages (dated by TCRdb to between 2014 and 2017). Regarding the research as a whole: In model experiments, roughly one uniquely barcoded TCR beta cDNA molecule per two T cells was captured by template switching. Age-related changes in TCR beta repertoire diversity were measured in the study by deep sequencing normalized with unique cDNA molecular identifiers. Four age groups were formed from the donors: young (average 16 years), middle-aged (just under 40), aged (62) and long-lived (82). To avoid experimental bias, donors of different ages were spread randomly across the sequencing lanes. Using the same blood draw, the study looked at two additional independent replicas of 1 million unique cDNA reads for two donors, one aged 18 to 30 and the other aged 80 or older. Findings and caveats that apply to the study as a whole: Observed TCR beta diversity per million T cells fell roughly linearly with age, and a significant reduction was already apparent by age around 40. Because donor CMV infection status was unknown, age-related changes in expanded clonotypes were potentially confounded. Conclusive comparison of naive and antigen-experienced compartments was prevented by the profiling of bulk unsorted PBMCs. A strong correlation was found between observed TCR beta diversity and the percentage of naive T cells measured by flow cytometry. The long-lived group showed more naive CD4+ T cells, fewer expanded clones and increased TCR diversity than the aged group, suggesting age selection. Total diversity estimates from one million sequenced T cells were considered lower bounds and underestimates.

CDR1 is given as SEHNR and CDR2 as FQNEAQ, both from the germline V gene (reference sequence). Including the terminal cysteine and phenylalanine, the CDR3 comprises 14 residues. The entry retains the CDR3 DNA only, 42 bases that are in frame from base 1. V is shortened by 1 base, J by 4 bases, and the region joining them spans 9 bases. To note about this clonotype: It has no known antigen specificity. No much larger clone exists at a distance of one base, and base qualities are not known.

Libraries were made using 5' RACE. Sequencing took place on an Illumina HiSeq 2500. A second PCR of about 6 to 11 cycles was performed with a sample-barcoded 5' primer and a J-beta primer mix. A template-switch 5' adaptor carrying 12 random nucleotides introduced a unique molecular identifier onto each TCR beta cDNA molecule. At least 2.5 million CDR3-containing paired-end reads were obtained from each sample. First-strand cDNA synthesis was performed from all RNA using the Mint cDNA synthesis kit, with priming by a TRBC-specific oligonucleotide. All cDNA was treated with uracil-DNA glycosylase and then went through a first 18-cycle PCR with the universal primers M1SS and BC2_uni_R. The authors processed their data as follows. Normalization of each sample was performed by random selection of 1 million high-quality reads, each carrying a distinct molecular identifier. Reads with shared molecular identifiers were discarded instead of being binned into consensus sequences. MiTCR, with a Q25 quality threshold and the strictest error-elimination algorithm, was used for CDR3 identification, clonotype clustering and error correction. A nonparametric unseen species model using Euler transformation provided a lower-bound estimate of total TCR beta diversity. The public reads were run again by TCRdb, first through fastp at Q25 and then through MiXCR, and only productive beta chains were kept. Merged by CDR3 protein, the rows form single entries marked with the most common genes and DNA. These V and J calls rely on TCRdb rather than the paper's analysis. The table for this sample lists about 1,500,000 distinct CDR3 sequences; approximately 42% of them were counted only once. The top ten constitute roughly 7.9% of the sample.

The donors were roughly 38 Caucasian individuals from Russia, aged about 6 to 95 years, who were systemically healthy. About 10 milliliters of peripheral blood were collected from each donor into EDTA-treated Vacutainer tubes. Ficoll-Paque density-gradient centrifugation was used to isolate PBMCs, with at least 7 million per sample. Total RNA, at least 5.5 micrograms per sample, was extracted from PBMCs with Trizol reagent. For every donor, an aliquot of PBMCs went through flow cytometry to measure the percentages of naive CD45RAhigh/CD27high T cells. The rearranged segments are TRBV7-9 and TRBJ2-3; TRBD2 is a possible D gene, resting on 6 matching bases. The specimen was blood. This sequence was found in a woman between 18 and 29 years old in good health. The CDR3 region: CASSLEGGADTQYF. The DNA sequence is as follows: TGTGCCAGCAGCTTAGAAGGCGGGGCAGATACGCAGTATTTT.